The 11 T cell receptor beta chains below were found in one sample sequenced in a study of blood T cell repertoires in COVID-19 (dated by TCRdb to 2020 to 2022). The library was generated by the immunoSEQ multiplex PCR assay. Entries here come from immuneACCESS through TCRdb and include only in-frame sequences with V and J called. Some clones fail to appear in such tables; in the studies checked, an unresolved V gene covers under half of the shortfall, and the cause of the remainder is unknown. In this sample the table shows several thousand clones, 90% of which occur a single time. The ten largest clones take up roughly 6% of the sample. Sequencing was performed on peripheral blood. The receptors were sampled from a man in his sixties with acute or convalescent COVID-19.

The J gene is TRBJ2-1, the V gene TRBV4-1; 7 bases align to TRBD2. The CDR3 length is 17 residues. Germline values: CDR1 MGHRA, CDR2 YSYEKL. J lost 2 bases, V lost 4 bases, and 11 bases had no gene match. The CDR3 reads CASSRGSLAATYNEQFF. CDR3 sequence (DNA): TGCGCCAGCAGCCGGGGCTCTCTAGCGGCCACCTACAATGAGCAGTTCTTC.

This chain uses TRBV6-4 with TRBJ2-2; the match to TRBD2 covers 9 bases. The trim removed 0 bases at V and 3 bases at J, leaving 2 bases unmatched. CDR1 and CDR2 from the germline V gene are MRHNA and SNTAGT. The CDR3 runs to 16 residues. CDR3 coding DNA: TGTGCCAGCAGTGACTCCCTAGCGGGGCACACCGGGGAGCTGTTTTTT. Its protein product is CASSDSLAGHTGELFF.

The chain employs TRBV18 and TRBJ2-1, with D possibly matching TRBD2 (5 bases). Trimming pared 2 bases from V and 4 bases from J, leaving 15 bases between. Looked up from germline, CDR1 is KGHSH and CDR2 is LQKENI. CDR3 length: 16 residues. The CDR3 DNA is TGTGCCAGCTCACCAAAGCGGCGCCCAAGTTACAATGAGCAGTTCTTC. It yields the protein CASSPKRRPSYNEQFF.

V and J are TRBV5-1 and TRBJ1-1; 11 positions match TRBD1. V was pared by 2 bases and J by 0 bases, with 6 bases of the junction left unmatched. Germline-derived CDR1 and CDR2 are SGHRS and YFSETQ. The CDR3 has 17 amino acids. CDR3 DNA sequence: TGCGCCAGCAGCTTCGGGACAGGGGGAGGGTTGAACACTGAAGCTTTCTTT. This gives the protein CASSFGTGGGLNTEAFF.

This chain links TRBV7-8 with TRBJ2-3; 12 bases line up with TRBD2. Germline lookup yields CDR1 SGHVS and CDR2 FQNEAQ. V lost 0 bases and J lost 2; bases outside the gene matches: 6. The CDR3 is 18 amino acids. CDR3 DNA: TGTGCCAGCAGCTTAGCGGAGACTAGCGGGAGTCTCACAGATACGCAGTATTTT. Translated: CASSLAETSGSLTDTQYF.

The gene calls are TRBV30 and TRBJ1-2; no definite D call. Trimming removed 5 bases at V and 4 bases at J, with 11 bases between. CDR1 and CDR2 (germline): GTSNPN, SVGIG (reference sequence). The CDR3 is 12 residues long. The CDR3 DNA follows: TGTGCCTGGCGCCGGGCGGGCTATGGCTACACCTTC. It is translated as CAWRRAGYGYTF.

This rearrangement joins TRBV5-1 to TRBJ2-5; D may be TRBD2 (5 bases). The CDR3 sequence is 13 residues long. The V and J ends lost 0 bases and 5 bases respectively, with 8 bases between them. CDR1 and CDR2 from the germline V gene are SGHRS and YFSETQ. The CDR3 reads CASSLATGETQYF. The CDR3 nucleotides are TGCGCCAGCAGCTTGGCCACGGGGGAGACCCAGTACTTC.

The rearrangement uses TRBV19 and TRBJ2-1; 7 bases match TRBD2. CDR1 LNHDA and CDR2 SQIVND come from the germline V gene (reference sequence). V shed 5 bases and J 5 bases; nucleotides not matched to a gene: 0. This CDR3 contains 12 residues. CDR3 protein: CASSGGDNEQFF. CDR3 nucleotides: TGTGCCAGTAGTGGGGGGGACAATGAGCAGTTCTTC.

The V call is TRBV28, the J call TRBJ1-2; 7 bases are a match to TRBD1. This CDR3 has 14 residues. The germline V gene has CDR1 MDHEN and CDR2 SYDVKM. Losses at the gene ends were 3 bases for V and 8 bases for J; bases not matched to a gene: 9. The CDR3 protein is CASSFGDRAGGYTF. In nucleotides, the CDR3 is TGTGCCAGCAGTTTTGGTGACAGGGCGGGGGGCTACACCTTC.

The DNA for the CDR3 is TGTGCCAGCAGGCGCCGCGGGACTAGCGGGATCGAGACCCAGTACTTC. It encodes CASRRRGTSGIETQYF. V and J are TRBV27 and TRBJ2-5; TRBD2 aligns across 13 bases. Germline V gene lookup returns CDR1 MNHEY and CDR2 SMNVEV (reference sequence). The CDR3 contains 16 residues. Losses at the gene ends were 6 bases for V and 5 bases for J; bases not matched to a gene: 9.

This clone appeared a few times. This sequence joins TRBV7-9 and TRBJ1-2, with D perhaps matching TRBD1 (5 bases). The V gene's germline CDR1 is SEHNR and CDR2 FQNEAQ (reference sequence). The CDR3 runs to 15 residues. Trimming left V 0 bases short and J 6 bases short, with 14 bases between. CDR3 protein: CASSLAGANRNGYTF. The CDR3 DNA is TGTGCCAGCAGCTTAGCAGGGGCCAATCGGAATGGCTACACCTTC.